The 29 T cell receptor beta chains listed next were all sequenced from one sample in a study of Ad26.COV2.S vaccination and SARS-CoV-2 variants. This table comes from immunoSEQ multiplex PCR, and its TCRdb copy is limited to in-frame clones, with some not included. The repertoire holds 400,000 to 450,000 clones, with 92% as singletons. The treatment: 15 to 20 received Ad26.COV2.S at low or high dose, single or two shots; roughly 5 received placebo; per-sample allocation not given. After the first vaccine or placebo injection, samples were drawn on day 63. The sequencing used peripheral blood, collected in a trial of Ad26.COV2.S vaccine versus placebo. The receptor set was obtained from a person between 18 and 65 years old who received the Ad26.COV2.S COVID-19 vaccine or a placebo.

The chain employs TRBV7-8 and TRBJ2-1; no reliable D call. Trimming left V 1 base short and J 0 bases short, with 7 bases between. Germline V CDR1 and CDR2: SGHVS, FQNEAQ. This CDR3 is 15 amino acids long. CDR3 loop: CASSLGIPSYNEQFF. The CDR3, as DNA: TGTGCCAGCAGCTTAGGTATTCCCTCCTACAATGAGCAGTTCTTC. Together with reference TRBV7-8 and TRBJ2-1, the CDR3 gives the full variable domain: GAGVSQSPRYKVAKRGQDVALRCDPISGHVSLFWYQQALGQGPEFLTYFQNEAQLDKSGLPSDRFFAERPEGSVSTLKIQRTQQEDSAVYLCASSLGIPSYNEQFFGPGTRLTVL.

As DNA, the CDR3 is TGTGCCACCAGCAGAGCGTCGGGGATCCAGACCGGGGAGCTGTTTTTT. Its translation is CATSRASGIQTGELFF. The J gene is TRBJ2-2, the V gene TRBV15; maybe TRBD2 (5 bases). The V gene's germline CDR1 is LNHNV and CDR2 YYDKDF (reference sequence). The CDR3 has 16 amino acids. V dropped 1 base and J dropped 5 bases, with 14 bases sitting between them.

The gene calls are TRBV12-3 or TRBV12-4 and TRBJ2-3; D is uncertain. The CDR3 has 13 amino acids. Trimming removed 0 bases at V and 6 bases at J, with 7 bases between. The chain's CDR3 is CASSLANPDTQYF. The CDR3 DNA sequence: TGTGCCAGCAGTTTAGCGAATCCGGATACGCAGTATTTT.

This chain uses TRBV6-5 with TRBJ2-6; D is undetermined. The V gene lost 2 bases and the J gene lost 0 bases, with 2 bases spanning the gap. The length of the CDR3 is 14 residues. Germline values: CDR1 MNHEY, CDR2 SVGAGI. The CDR3 is CASSYVSGANVLTF. In nucleotides, the CDR3 is TGTGCCAGCAGTTACGTCTCTGGGGCCAACGTCCTGACTTTC.

This chain uses TRBV5-4 with TRBJ1-1; no reliable D call. This CDR3 has 14 residues. The V end lost 2 bases, the J end lost 9 bases, and 17 bases lay between the germline ends. Germline CDR1 and CDR2: SGHNT and YYREEE (reference sequence). In nucleotides, the CDR3 is TGTGCCAGCAGCTTCGAACGAACCCACTGGAAAGCTTTCTTT. Translated: CASSFERTHWKAFF.

The chain joins TRBV6-5 to TRBJ2-5; maybe TRBD2 (5 bases). CDR3 length: 16 residues. V lost 0 bases and J lost 7, with 18 bases in between. Germline V gene data show CDR1 as MNHEY and CDR2 as SVGAGI. The CDR3 sequence: CASSYSVGDRSGTQYF. CDR3 coding DNA: TGTGCCAGCAGTTACTCAGTGGGAGACCGCTCGGGGACCCAGTACTTC.

V is TRBV5-6 and J is TRBJ2-7; the D call may be TRBD1 or TRBD2 (5 bases each). The V gene lost 3 bases and the J gene lost 2 bases, with 12 bases spanning the gap. Germline V CDR1 and CDR2: SGHDT, YYEEEE. The CDR3 loop spans 14 amino acids. This chain's CDR3 is CASSWGTGTYEQYF. The CDR3 bases are TGTGCCAGCAGCTGGGGGACGGGGACCTACGAGCAGTACTTC. The complete variable domain, with remaining parts taken from reference TRBV5-6 and TRBJ2-7, reads DAGVTQSPTHLIKTRGQQVTLRCSPKSGHDTVSWYQQALGQGPQFIFQYYEEEERQRGNFPDRFSGHQFPNYSSELNVNALLLGDSALYLCASSWGTGTYEQYFGPGTRLTVT.

The chain is built from TRBV9 and TRBJ2-2, with D perhaps TRBD1 (5 bases). The CDR3 is 16 residues long. Trimming took off 0 bases at V and 6 bases at J, with 15 bases between the two ends. Per germline, CDR1 SGDLS and CDR2 YYNGEE. The CDR3 loop reads CASSVDPGLGAGELFF. The CDR3 DNA sequence: TGTGCCAGCAGCGTAGACCCGGGTCTAGGGGCCGGGGAGCTGTTTTTT.

The chain recombines TRBV7-2 with TRBJ2-3; D gene ambiguous. In germline, CDR1 is SGHTA, CDR2 FQGNSA. V was clipped by 1 base and J by 5 bases, with 13 bases between them. The CDR3 totals 15 residues. The CDR3 DNA sequence: TGTGCCAGCAGCTTAGGTCCCCCAGCTGGAGATACGCAGTATTTT. Residues: CASSLGPPAGDTQYF.

The rearrangement links TRBV5-6 to TRBJ2-3; 8 bases are shared with TRBD2. Germline V gene lookup returns CDR1 SGHDT and CDR2 YYEEEE. The CDR3 spans 15 residues. Germline trimming cut 4 bases from V and 13 bases from J; bases unmatched to any gene: 17. CDR3 in DNA: TGTGCCAGCAGCCCCTACTGGGCGGGGGGTGGAAGGGAGTATTTT. Translated, it gives CASSPYWAGGGREYF.

V gene TRBV7-6 combines with J gene TRBJ1-1; no reliable D call. V lost 1 base and J 5 bases, leaving 14 bases between the germline ends. The CDR3 covers 15 residues. CDR1 and CDR2 from the germline V gene are SGHVS and FNYEAQ. CDR3 in amino acids: CASSLVLGSGTEAFF. In DNA, the CDR3 is TGTGCCAGCAGCTTAGTCTTAGGGAGTGGTACTGAAGCTTTCTTT.

The genes are TRBV5-1 and TRBJ1-2; 10 bases fit TRBD1. V dropped 4 bases and J dropped 3; count of bases not matched to a gene: 3. The germline CDR1 and CDR2 sequences are SGHRS and YFSETQ. The CDR3 length is 14 residues. The CDR3 loop is CASSLDRGDYGYTF. Here the CDR3 DNA reads TGCGCCAGCAGCCTGGACAGGGGGGACTATGGCTACACCTTC. The complete variable domain, with remaining parts taken from reference TRBV5-1 and TRBJ1-2, reads KAGVTQTPRYLIKTRGQQVTLSCSPISGHRSVSWYQQTPGQGLQFLFEYFSETQRNKGNFPGRFSGRQFSNSRSEMNVSTLELGDSALYLCASSLDRGDYGYTFGSGTRLTVV.

The chain employs TRBV28 and TRBJ2-1; 12 bases match TRBD1. The CDR3 contains 16 residues. V lost 5 bases and J lost 8; bases outside the gene matches: 10. From germline, CDR1 is MDHEN and CDR2 SYDVKM. DNA for the CDR3: TGTGCCAGCAGTGCACCGGGACAGGGGGCGCGCGATGAGCAGTTCTTC. Its translation: CASSAPGQGARDEQFF. Using reference TRBV28 and TRBJ2-1 for the parts outside the CDR3, the full variable domain is DVKVTQSSRYLVKRTGEKVFLECVQDMDHENMFWYRQDPGLGLRLIYFSYDVKMKEKGDIPEGYSVSREKKERFSLILESASTNQTSMYLCASSAPGQGARDEQFFGPGTRLTVL.

The chain has TRBV20-1 and TRBJ2-3; the D is unclear. CDR1 and CDR2 (germline): DFQATT, SNEGSKA (reference sequence). The V end was cut by 3 bases, the J end by 2 bases, with 15 bases between. CDR3 length: 15 residues. CDR3 nucleotide sequence: TGCAGTGCTAGTGGCCTTTCGTTTTACACAGATACGCAGTATTTT. Translated: CSASGLSFYTDTQYF.

V and J are TRBV7-2 and TRBJ1-4, with D unclear. The V gene lost 4 bases and the J gene lost 0 bases, with 15 bases spanning the gap. The CDR3 has 17 amino acids. The germline CDR1 and CDR2 sequences are SGHTA and FQGNSA. As DNA, the CDR3 is TGTGCCAGCAGCTCCCGACGGGAGCTGGCAACTAATGAAAAACTGTTTTTT. It translates to CASSSRRELATNEKLFF.

This sequence joins TRBV6-5 and TRBJ2-7; D remains unclear. Germline CDR1 is MNHEY and CDR2 is SVGAGI. This CDR3 has 14 residues. V was clipped by 3 bases and J by 0 bases, with 9 bases between them. As DNA, the CDR3 is TGTGCCAGCAGTTATGCCCCAGCCTCCTACGAGCAGTACTTC. It translates to CASSYAPASYEQYF.

The V gene is TRBV25-1, the J gene TRBJ1-1, with D possibly matching TRBD1 (6 bases). V gave up 7 bases and J gave up 1 base, with 19 bases separating them. This CDR3 spans 16 amino acids. The germline V gene encodes CDR1 MGHDK and CDR2 SYGVNS. The CDR3, as DNA: TGTGCCAGCAATAGCGCGGCAGGGGATAGGAACACTGAAGCTTTCTTT. It codes for CASNSAAGDRNTEAFF.

J is TRBJ1-2 and V is TRBV7-2; D unclear. CDR3 length: 15 residues. The germline V and J ends were trimmed by 5 bases and 6 bases, with 19 bases remaining between them. CDR1 is SGHTA and CDR2 is FQGNSA in the germline V gene. The CDR3 DNA reads TGTGCCAGCAGCCTCTTCGTCGATAAGACACATGGCTACACCTTC. Its protein is CASSLFVDKTHGYTF.

The V gene is TRBV30, the J gene TRBJ2-7; D is undetermined. Trimming shortened V by 0 bases and J by 1 base, and 4 bases separated the two germline ends. Germline lookup yields CDR1 GTSNPN and CDR2 SVGIG (reference sequence). CDR3 length: 12 amino acids. This chain's CDR3 is CAWSVGSYEQYF. Written as DNA, the CDR3 is TGTGCCTGGAGTGTTGGGTCCTACGAGCAGTACTTC.

The chain combines TRBV6-2 or TRBV6-3 with TRBJ2-6, with unresolved D. The germline V and J ends were trimmed by 0 bases and 0 bases, with 9 bases remaining between them. Germline CDR1 is MNHEY and CDR2 is SVGEGT. The CDR3 consists of 17 residues. As DNA, the CDR3 is TGTGCCAGCAGTTACTCGGAGAGCAACTCTGGGGCCAACGTCCTGACTTTC. This encodes CASSYSESNSGANVLTF.

The chain links TRBV5-6 to TRBJ2-5; D remains unclear. The germline V and J ends were trimmed by 1 base and 5 bases, with 9 bases remaining between them. This CDR3 has 13 amino acids. Germline CDR1 reads SGHDT; CDR2 reads YYEEEE. CDR3 sequence reads: CASSLLGRETQYF. DNA of the CDR3: TGTGCCAGCAGCTTGTTGGGAAGGGAGACCCAGTACTTC. Complete variable domain (other parts from reference TRBV5-6 and TRBJ2-5): DAGVTQSPTHLIKTRGQQVTLRCSPKSGHDTVSWYQQALGQGPQFIFQYYEEEERQRGNFPDRFSGHQFPNYSSELNVNALLLGDSALYLCASSLLGRETQYFGPGTRLLVL.

The CDR3 DNA follows: TGTGCCAGCAGTCAGATCTCCTACGAGCAGTACTTC. As protein: CASSQISYEQYF. The rearrangement links TRBV6-2 or TRBV6-3 to TRBJ2-7; no clear D gene. This CDR3 region has 12 residues. The V and J ends lost 5 bases and 0 bases respectively, with 5 bases between them. Germline CDR1 and CDR2: MNHEY and SVGEGT.

The chain carries TRBV6-2 or TRBV6-3 and TRBJ2-1; D possibly corresponds to TRBD2 (6 bases). Germline V CDR1 and CDR2: MNHEY, SVGEGT. The CDR3 has 13 residues. Between the trimmed V and J ends, which lost 0 bases and 15 bases, there was a span of 15 bases. CDR3 amino acids: CASSYSGGVSWFF. The CDR3 bases are TGTGCCAGCAGTTACTCGGGGGGAGTTAGTTGGTTCTTC.

The rearrangement links TRBV30 to TRBJ2-3, with TRBD2 matching 9 bases. V shed 8 bases and J 3 bases; nucleotides not matched to a gene: 9. Germline values: CDR1 GTSNPN, CDR2 SVGIG (reference sequence). This CDR3 region has 14 residues. Written as DNA, the CDR3 is TGTGCCAACGGCGGGGGGGCGTCGACAGATACGCAGTATTTT. Its translation: CANGGGASTDTQYF.

The chain carries TRBV6-6 and TRBJ2-5; maybe TRBD2 (6 bases). Germline V gene lookup returns CDR1 MNHNY and CDR2 SVGAGI (reference sequence). Trimming took 6 bases from V and 2 from J, leaving 13 bases between them. The CDR3 sequence is 14 residues long. The CDR3 spells CASRHAGKQETQYF. Written as DNA, the CDR3 is TGTGCCAGCAGACACGCGGGGAAACAAGAGACCCAGTACTTC.

The chain carries TRBV18 and TRBJ2-3, with D hard to call. The V gene's germline CDR1 is KGHSH and CDR2 LQKENI. Trimming pared 1 base from V and 2 bases from J, leaving 28 bases between. The CDR3 spans 21 residues. The CDR3 protein is CASSPLRMGSSVTWATDTQYF. CDR3 DNA sequence: TGTGCCAGCTCACCACTTCGGATGGGGTCAAGCGTCACCTGGGCCACAGATACGCAGTATTTT. Full variable domain (rest looked up from reference TRBV18 and TRBJ2-3): NAGVMQNPRHLVRRRGQEARLRCSPMKGHSHVYWYRQLPEEGLKFMVYLQKENIIDESGMPKERFSAEFPKEGPSILRIQQVVRGDSAAYFCASSPLRMGSSVTWATDTQYFGPGTRLTVL.

The chain employs TRBV6-5 and TRBJ2-7, with 10 positions matching TRBD1. With V trimmed by 2 bases and J by 4 bases, 2 bases remained unmatched. CDR1 and CDR2 (germline): MNHEY, SVGAGI. The CDR3 length is 14 residues. The chain's CDR3 is CASSYRTGGYEQYF. CDR3 sequence (DNA): TGTGCCAGCAGTTACCGGACAGGGGGTTACGAGCAGTACTTC.

This chain joins TRBV9 and TRBJ2-3; weak D call: TRBD2 (7 bases). V was clipped by 2 bases and J by 6 bases, with 16 bases between them. Per the germline V gene, CDR1 is SGDLS and CDR2 is YYNGEE. This CDR3 region has 15 residues. CDR3 protein: CASSVAGALRDTQYF. The CDR3 nucleotides read TGTGCCAGCAGCGTCGCGGGGGCCCTCCGGGATACGCAGTATTTT.

V gene TRBV3-1 (or the pseudogene TRBV3-2) combines with J gene TRBJ2-4; 8 bases agree with TRBD1. After removal of 4 bases from V and 2 bases from J, the junction contained 7 bases not matched to a gene. The germline V gene has CDR1 LGHDT and CDR2 YNNKEL (reference sequence). This CDR3 is 16 amino acids long. The CDR3 loop reads CASSRDRLSTKNIQYF. For the CDR3, the DNA is TGTGCCAGCAGCCGGGACAGGCTGTCTACCAAAAACATTCAGTACTTC.